One and the same sample provided the 9 T cell receptor beta chains below, sequenced in a study of cytomegalovirus exposure and HLA in healthy donors. PCR was performed using 60 Vbeta and 13 Jbeta primers. Some clones are missing from TCRdb's copy, which holds only in-frame ones; the method was immunoSEQ multiplex PCR. This table has 140,000 to 150,000 clones, 78% appearing once. Sequences were obtained from PBMCs. The receptors stem from a female donor in good health and CMV-seronegative.

This clone appeared once. V usage is TRBV4-1 and J usage is TRBJ2-3; D ambiguous. The V end was cut by 5 bases, the J end by 2 bases, with 23 bases between. This CDR3 has 18 residues. Looked up from germline, CDR1 is MGHRA and CDR2 is YSYEKL. CDR3 in amino acids: CASSGFPMTPSSTDTQYF. The DNA of the CDR3 is TGCGCCAGCAGCGGGTTCCCGATGACACCTTCATCCACAGATACGCAGTATTTT.

The rearrangement joins TRBV5-5 to TRBJ1-2; possible D gene TRBD1, 6 bases. Per the germline V gene, CDR1 is SGHKS and CDR2 is YYEKEE (reference sequence). Trimming stripped 4 bases from V and 4 bases from J, with 8 bases between. This CDR3 is 12 amino acids long. CDR3 in amino acids: CASSQQGYGYTF. In DNA form, the CDR3 reads TGTGCCAGCAGCCAACAGGGCTATGGCTACACCTTC.

The CDR3 is CASSYTRGETQYF. DNA for the CDR3: TGTGCCAGTAGTTATACCAGGGGCGAGACCCAGTACTTC. The chain links TRBV19 to TRBJ2-5, with D possibly TRBD1 on 6 matching bases. In germline, CDR1 is LNHDA, CDR2 SQIVND (reference sequence). This CDR3 region has 13 residues. V shed 5 bases and J shed 5 bases, with 12 bases lying between them.

The V gene is TRBV5-4, the J gene TRBJ1-2; D remains unclear. The ends were cut back, 1 base at V and 2 bases at J, with 6 bases in the middle. Germline CDR1 is SGHNT and CDR2 is YYREEE (reference sequence). The CDR3 length is 13 residues. CDR3 sequence reads: CASSLSGNYGYTF. CDR3 nucleotide sequence: TGTGCCAGCAGCTTGTCGGGAAACTATGGCTACACCTTC.

The rearrangement uses TRBV5-5 and TRBJ1-2, with 7 bases lining up with TRBD1. Per germline, CDR1 SGHKS and CDR2 YYEKEE (reference sequence). After removal of 0 bases from V and 8 bases from J, the junction contained 7 bases not matched to a gene. The CDR3 covers 14 residues. CDR3 coding DNA: TGTGCCAGCAGCTTGGAACAGGGGCTGAGAGGCTACACCTTC. It codes for CASSLEQGLRGYTF.

This clone showed up just a few times. The CDR3 loop reads CASSQVGGYQPQHF. The CDR3 region has the DNA TGTGCCAGCAGCCAAGTCGGGGGTTATCAGCCCCAGCATTTT. The chain employs TRBV4-2 and TRBJ1-5; TRBD1 is a possible D gene (5 bases). V was cut by 1 base and J by 5 bases, with 9 bases left in between. Germline loops: CDR1 LGHNA, CDR2 YNFKEQ. The CDR3 runs to 14 residues.

As DNA, the CDR3 is TGCGCCAGCAGCCAAGAGAGAGGACTCTACGAGCAGTACTTC. Its translation: CASSQERGLYEQYF. The chain uses TRBV4-1 and TRBJ2-7, with a tentative D call TRBD2 (5 bases). The CDR3 totals 14 residues. CDR1 is MGHRA, CDR2 YSYEKL, per germline. V gave up 0 bases and J gave up 3 bases, with 9 bases separating them.

CDR3 sequence reads: CASSLRKETQYF. The CDR3 nucleotides are TGCGCCAGCAGCCTGCGTAAAGAGACCCAGTACTTC. The rearrangement links TRBV5-1 to TRBJ2-5; D is undetermined. The V end lost 4 bases, the J end lost 3 bases, and 7 bases lay between the germline ends. Germline CDR1 is SGHRS and CDR2 is YFSETQ. The CDR3 sequence is 12 residues long.

This sequence joins TRBV7-8 and TRBJ1-4; D unresolved. The CDR3 covers 13 residues. V was pared by 5 bases and J by 8 bases, with 12 bases between. Germline-derived CDR1 and CDR2 are SGHVS and FQNEAQ. Here the CDR3 DNA reads TGTGCCAGCAGCCGGGGTATATACGAAAAACTGTTTTTT. This translates into CASSRGIYEKLFF.